One sample yielded the 20 T cell receptor beta chains listed below, sequenced in a study of cytomegalovirus exposure and HLA in healthy donors. The primer mix had 60 Vbeta and 13 Jbeta primers. Data came from immunoSEQ multiplex PCR; TCRdb stores just in-frame clones and leaves some out. The sample carries some 140,000 clones, over 70% recorded once. Material for sequencing was PBMCs. The receptor set was obtained from a man aged 18 to 35 in good health and CMV-seronegative.

V gene TRBV2 combines with J gene TRBJ2-1, with TRBD1 identical over 11 bases. With 7 bases clipped from V and 7 bases from J, the junction kept 6 bases outside the gene matches. Germline V gene data show CDR1 as SNHLY and CDR2 as FYNNEI. This CDR3 contains 14 residues. For the CDR3, the DNA is TGTGCCAGCAACCCGGACAGGGGGCGTAATGAGCAGTTCTTC. Its translation: CASNPDRGRNEQFF.

The gene calls are TRBV19 and TRBJ2-7; 7 bases map to TRBD1. Germline-derived CDR1 and CDR2 are LNHDA and SQIVND (reference sequence). The CDR3 contains 15 residues. The junction had 8 bases not matched to a gene; V was cut back by 3 bases and J by 3 bases. The CDR3 nucleotides are TGTGCCAGTAGTATTAGCCGGGACAGCGACTACGAGCAGTACTTC. Its translation is CASSISRDSDYEQYF.

Written as DNA, the CDR3 is TGTGCCAGCAGCCAAGCGTTCGGGGACAGACGTTTATCTGGAAACACCATATATTTT. Translation gives CASSQAFGDRRLSGNTIYF. The V call is TRBV14, the J call TRBJ1-3; 7 bases line up with TRBD1. This CDR3 region has 19 residues. CDR1 is SGHDN and CDR2 is FVKESK in the germline V gene. The ends lost 1 base at V and 1 base at J; junction bases unmatched: 13.

This chain connects TRBV10-3 to TRBJ2-6, with TRBD1 matching over 8 bases. V shed 6 bases, J shed 2 bases, and the junction held 3 bases outside the gene matches. Germline V lookup: CDR1 ENHRY, CDR2 SYGVKD. The CDR3 length is 15 residues. The CDR3 region has the DNA TGTGCCATCAGGTTACAGGGGGCTGGGGCCAACGTCCTGACTTTC. Protein product: CAIRLQGAGANVLTF.

The chain couples TRBV4-2 to TRBJ2-7, with 10 positions matching TRBD2. Per the germline V gene, CDR1 is LGHNA and CDR2 is YNFKEQ. V dropped 0 bases and J dropped 7; count of bases not matched to a gene: 9. The CDR3 is 16 amino acids. The CDR3 coding sequence is TGTGCCAGCAGCCAAGAATCGGGACTAGCGTCTTTTGAGCAGTACTTC. This codes for CASSQESGLASFEQYF.

The V call is TRBV23-1, the J call TRBJ2-7; 7 nucleotides agree with TRBD2. TRBV23-1 is an ORF, with its function uncertain. With V trimmed by 3 bases and J by 6 bases, 20 bases remained unmatched. CDR3 size: 18 residues. CDR3 in amino acids: CASSHPFLRGNGRREQYF. In DNA form, the CDR3 reads TGCGCCAGCAGTCACCCGTTCTTGCGGGGGAATGGGAGGCGCGAGCAGTACTTC.

This clone was detected only a few times. The chain has TRBV10-3 and TRBJ1-2, with D perhaps matching TRBD1 (5 bases). V shed 3 bases and J shed 4 bases, with 12 bases lying between them. The CDR3 length is 14 residues. Germline lookup yields CDR1 ENHRY and CDR2 SYGVKD. The CDR3 sequence: CAISDRIQGYGYTF. CDR3 DNA sequence: TGTGCCATCAGTGATCGCATTCAGGGCTATGGCTACACCTTC.

CDR3 sequence reads: CASSEERVTGELFF. CDR3 bases: TGTGCCAGCAGTGAAGAGAGGGTCACCGGGGAGCTGTTTTTT. The chain is built from TRBV2 and TRBJ2-2; maybe TRBD2 (5 bases). Germline lookup yields CDR1 SNHLY and CDR2 FYNNEI. The length of the CDR3 is 14 residues. V dropped 1 base and J dropped 4 bases, with 7 bases sitting between them.

The V call is TRBV6-6, the J call TRBJ1-4; 8 bases map to TRBD1. Looked up from germline, CDR1 is MNHNY and CDR2 is SVGAGI (reference sequence). The V segment lost 5 bases and the J segment 7 bases; nucleotides outside the gene matches: 6. CDR3 length: 14 residues. The CDR3 DNA reads as TGTGCCAGCAGTGGACGACAGGGGAGTGAAAAACTGTTTTTT. Translating it yields CASSGRQGSEKLFF.

The rearrangement joins TRBV2 to TRBJ1-6; TRBD1 is a possible D gene (5 bases). V lost 10 bases to trimming and J lost 4 bases, with 17 bases between them. The CDR3 is made up of 15 amino acids. Germline V gene lookup returns CDR1 SNHLY and CDR2 FYNNEI. The CDR3 DNA follows: TGTGCCACAAGACAGCAAACGACTTATAATTCACCCCTCCACTTT. As protein: CATRQQTTYNSPLHF.

This rearrangement joins TRBV7-6 to TRBJ2-7; 8 nucleotides match TRBD1. CDR3 length: 16 residues. V lost 1 base to trimming and J lost 2 bases; unmatched junction nucleotides: 7. Germline CDR1 is SGHVS and CDR2 is FNYEAQ. CDR3 in DNA: TGTGCCAGCAGCTTAGGATTCGGGGGACAGGCCTACGAGCAGTACTTC. This translates into CASSLGFGGQAYEQYF. Full variable domain (outside the CDR3, taken from reference TRBV7-6 and TRBJ2-7): GAGVSQSPRYKVTKRGQDVALRCDPISGHVSLYWYRQALGQGPEFLTYFNYEAQQDKSGLPNDRFSAERPEGSISTLTIQRTEQRDSAMYRCASSLGFGGQAYEQYFGPGTRLTVT.

The rearrangement joins TRBV18 to TRBJ2-4; the D gene is possibly TRBD1 (5 bases). The CDR3 sequence is 15 residues long. V was clipped by 0 bases and J by 8 bases, with 14 bases between them. The germline V gene encodes CDR1 KGHSH and CDR2 LQKENI. CDR3 in amino acids: CASSPPSRVSDIQYF. DNA of the CDR3: TGTGCCAGCTCACCACCGTCCAGGGTGTCGGACATTCAGTACTTC.

This clone turned up a few times. A junction boundary mismatches the germline segment, possibly from a read error. The chain has TRBV7-9 and TRBJ1-2, with a possible D match to TRBD1 (6 bases). This CDR3 comprises 17 residues. Germline CDR1 and CDR2: SEHNR and FQNEAQ (reference sequence). In nucleotides, the CDR3 is TGTTCCAGCAGCTCGTACACCTTGGACAGACTCGGCTATGGCTACACCTTC. This encodes CSSSSYTLDRLGYGYTF.

The chain uses TRBV9 and TRBJ1-2; 7 nucleotides align to TRBD1. Per the germline V gene, CDR1 is SGDLS and CDR2 is YYNGEE. V lost 3 bases to trimming and J lost 6 bases; unmatched junction nucleotides: 8. This CDR3 contains 14 residues. The CDR3 is CASSATTTGDGYTF. CDR3 DNA sequence: TGTGCCAGCAGCGCGACTACTACAGGGGATGGCTACACCTTC.

This chain uses TRBV2 with TRBJ1-5; D might be TRBD1 (6 bases). The germline V and J ends were trimmed by 4 bases and 1 base, with 11 bases remaining between them. The CDR3 runs to 15 residues. Germline V gene lookup returns CDR1 SNHLY and CDR2 FYNNEI. The CDR3 DNA follows: TGTGCCAGCAGTGCGTTTACAGGGAGCAATCAGCCCCAGCATTTT. It specifies CASSAFTGSNQPQHF.

J is TRBJ2-7 and V is TRBV7-9, with 11 nucleotides matching TRBD1. The CDR3 loop spans 15 amino acids. Germline V lookup: CDR1 SEHNR, CDR2 FQNEAQ (reference sequence). With V trimmed by 5 bases and J by 8 bases, 11 bases remained unmatched. The CDR3 region is CASSPSRDRGIQQYF. The CDR3, as DNA: TGTGCCAGCAGCCCCTCTCGGGACAGGGGGATACAGCAGTACTTC.

V is TRBV27 and J is TRBJ2-7, with D tentatively TRBD2 (6 bases). Germline-derived CDR1 and CDR2 are MNHEY and SMNVEV (reference sequence). V was trimmed by 6 bases and J by 7 bases, leaving 19 bases between them. CDR3 size: 14 residues. Written as DNA, the CDR3 is TGTGCCAGCAGAGACCGGGTCTCGGCGGGGGAGCAGTACTTC. Protein: CASRDRVSAGEQYF.

This chain connects TRBV30 to TRBJ1-3, with D possibly being TRBD1 (5 bases). Trimming removed 3 bases at V and 8 bases at J, with 20 bases between. Germline V gene sequence: CDR1 GTSNPN, CDR2 SVGIG (reference sequence). This CDR3 is 15 amino acids long. Here the CDR3 reads CAWSLGLIRRDTIYF. The CDR3 DNA is TGTGCCTGGAGCCTGGGACTAATACGCCGGGACACCATATATTTT.

The gene calls are TRBV5-6 and TRBJ1-4; 9 positions match TRBD1. Germline lookup yields CDR1 SGHDT and CDR2 YYEEEE. The junction had 11 bases not matched to a gene; V was cut back by 3 bases and J by 8 bases. The CDR3 is 16 amino acids. The CDR3 coding sequence is TGTGCCAGCAGCTGGGGAACAGGGGGCGCACCCGAAAAACTGTTTTTT. This sequence encodes CASSWGTGGAPEKLFF.

The chain is built from TRBV7-2 and TRBJ1-2, with no clear D. The CDR3 loop spans 12 amino acids. The V gene's germline CDR1 is SGHTA and CDR2 FQGNSA. Trimming stripped 1 base from V and 7 bases from J, with 7 bases between. This CDR3 is CASSLGYGGYTF. The DNA for the CDR3 is TGTGCCAGCAGCTTAGGCTACGGTGGCTACACCTTC.